What follows are 13 T cell receptor beta chains derived from one specimen sequenced in a study of CD8 T cells in Susac syndrome. An amount of RNA that ranged from 0.5 to 1 ug was reverse transcribed with random hexamers. TCRdb analysed the immunoSEQ multiplex PCR reads with MiXCR anew, one entry per CDR3 protein. The data hold about 140,000 distinct CDR3 sequences, with 95% observed a single time. The sequenced material came from CD4+ T cells from PBMCs. Source of these receptors: a human donor with Susac syndrome.

The chain carries TRBV3-1 and TRBJ2-5, with D perhaps TRBD2 (6 bases). CDR3 length equals 14 residues. V lost 2 bases and J 5 bases, leaving 12 bases between the germline ends. In germline, CDR1 is LGHDT, CDR2 YNNKEL (reference sequence). The CDR3: CASSQLNAGETQYF. The DNA of the CDR3 is TGTGCCAGCAGCCAACTTAACGCGGGGGAGACCCAGTACTTC.

This chain links TRBV30 with TRBJ1-2; D remains unclear. Trimming cost V 4 bases and J 6 bases, with 12 bases left between them. CDR3 size: 12 residues. Germline loops: CDR1 GTSNPN, CDR2 SVGIG (reference sequence). This CDR3 is CAWMRQNDGYTF. DNA of the CDR3: TGTGCCTGGATGAGGCAGAACGATGGCTACACCTTC.

The chain joins TRBV6-5 to TRBJ1-2; the D is unclear. V lost 3 bases and J lost 1, with 9 bases in between. CDR1 is MNHEY and CDR2 is SVGAGI in the germline V gene. This CDR3 is 14 amino acids long. Here the CDR3 DNA reads TGTGCCAGCAGTTATAGGGAGATTAACTATGGCTACACCTTC. Its translation: CASSYREINYGYTF.

The chain recombines TRBV12-3 or TRBV12-4 with TRBJ1-6, with D perhaps TRBD1 (5 bases). This CDR3 is 14 amino acids long. With 6 bases removed from V and 9 bases from J, the gap between germline ends came to 15 bases. The CDR3 spells CASREGRDASPLHF. For the CDR3, the DNA is TGTGCCAGCAGGGAGGGGAGGGACGCTTCACCCCTCCACTTT.

This clonotype was counted only a few times. The genes are TRBV12-3 or TRBV12-4 and TRBJ1-1, with D possibly being TRBD1 (6 bases). Trimming took off 2 bases at V and 0 bases at J, with 7 bases between the two ends. The CDR3 sequence is 14 residues long. The DNA for the CDR3 is TGTGCCAGCAGTTTACAGGGGATGAACACTGAAGCTTTCTTT. Its translation is CASSLQGMNTEAFF.

The rearrangement uses TRBV30 and TRBJ1-5; TRBD1 aligns across 7 bases. The CDR3 covers 17 residues. Germline loops: CDR1 GTSNPN, CDR2 SVGIG (reference sequence). With 3 bases clipped from V and 4 bases from J, the junction kept 15 bases outside the gene matches. The CDR3 sequence: CAWSGPGRGGLNQPQHF. The CDR3 DNA follows: TGTGCCTGGAGCGGACCGGGGCGAGGGGGCCTTAATCAGCCCCAGCATTTT.

This sequence joins TRBV16 and TRBJ1-1, with no clear D. This CDR3 is 13 amino acids long. V lost 4 bases and J 7 bases, leaving 13 bases between the germline ends. Germline V gene sequence: CDR1 KGHSY, CDR2 FQNENV. As DNA, the CDR3 is TGTGCCAGCAGCCCTCAAAGTGGCAGTGAAGCTTTCTTT. This encodes CASSPQSGSEAFF.

This sequence joins TRBV3-1 and TRBJ2-3; no definite D call. This CDR3 has 13 residues. The germline V gene has CDR1 LGHDT and CDR2 YNNKEL (reference sequence). The V end lost 1 base, the J end lost 6 bases, and 8 bases lay between the germline ends. CDR3 in amino acids: CASSQVAADTQYF. CDR3 coding DNA: TGTGCCAGCAGCCAAGTTGCGGCCGATACGCAGTATTTT.

The chain carries TRBV12-3 or TRBV12-4 and TRBJ2-3; 9 bases match TRBD2. This CDR3 spans 15 amino acids. V shed 1 base, J shed 9 bases, and the junction held 8 bases outside the gene matches. The CDR3 protein is CASSLEAGGPDTQYF. The CDR3, as DNA: TGTGCCAGCAGTTTAGAGGCGGGAGGGCCCGACACGCAGTATTTT.

The J gene is TRBJ1-2, the V gene TRBV15; D not certain. The length of the CDR3 is 12 residues. Trimming stripped 4 bases from V and 6 bases from J, with 9 bases between. Looked up from germline, CDR1 is LNHNV and CDR2 is YYDKDF (reference sequence). The CDR3 here is CATSKGPDGYTF. The CDR3 nucleotides are TGTGCCACCAGCAAGGGCCCCGATGGCTACACCTTC.

The chain recombines TRBV5-6 with TRBJ1-1, with 10 bases identical to TRBD1. The trim removed 3 bases at V and 6 bases at J, leaving 2 bases unmatched. The CDR3 spans 13 residues. The germline V gene has CDR1 SGHDT and CDR2 YYEEEE. This CDR3 is CASSWGQGPEAFF. For the CDR3, the DNA is TGTGCCAGCAGCTGGGGACAGGGGCCTGAAGCTTTCTTT.

To note about this clonotype: A junction boundary mismatches the germline segment, possibly from a read error. J is TRBJ2-3 and V is TRBV7-7; no clear D. CDR1 and CDR2 from the germline V gene are SSHAT and FNYEAQ (reference sequence). This CDR3 comprises 13 residues. The CDR3 sequence: CASSNPGADTQYF. The CDR3 coding sequence is TGTGCTAGCAGCAACCCTGGGGCAGATACGCAGTATTTT.

The gene calls are TRBV12-3 or TRBV12-4 and TRBJ2-4; D possibly corresponds to TRBD1 (5 bases). The CDR3 consists of 15 residues. The ends were cut back, 2 bases at V and 1 base at J, with 9 bases in the middle. The CDR3 protein is CASSLFQGAKNIQYF. For the CDR3, the DNA is TGTGCCAGCAGTTTATTCCAGGGTGCCAAAAACATTCAGTACTTC.